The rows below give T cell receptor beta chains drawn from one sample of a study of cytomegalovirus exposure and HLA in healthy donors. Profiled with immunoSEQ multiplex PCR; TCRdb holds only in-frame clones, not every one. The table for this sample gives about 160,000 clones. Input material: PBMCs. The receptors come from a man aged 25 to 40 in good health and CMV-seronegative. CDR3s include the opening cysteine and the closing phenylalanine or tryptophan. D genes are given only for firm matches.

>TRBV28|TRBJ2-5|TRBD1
CASTAGGRETQYF
TGTGCCAGCACCGCAGGGGGCCGAGAGACCCAGTACTTC
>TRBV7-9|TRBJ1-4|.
CASSSGTRNEKLFF
TGTGCCAGCAGCTCCGGGACACGGAATGAAAAACTGTTTTTT
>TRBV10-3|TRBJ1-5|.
CAISSRESVNQPQHF
TGTGCCATCAGCTCCCGGGAGTCAGTCAATCAGCCCCAGCATTTT
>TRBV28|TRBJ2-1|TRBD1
CASSLWGQGQFF
TGTGCCAGCAGTTTATGGGGACAGGGGCAGTTCTTC
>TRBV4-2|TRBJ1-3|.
CASSQDPSNTIYF
TGTGCCAGCAGCCAAGATCCGTCAAACACCATATATTTT
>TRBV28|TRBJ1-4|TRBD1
CASSTTGVSTNEKLFF
TGTGCCAGCAGTACGACAGGGGTCTCGACTAATGAAAAACTGTTTTTT
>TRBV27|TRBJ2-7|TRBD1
CASRRQGDPYEQYF
TGTGCCAGCAGGAGACAGGGAGACCCCTACGAGCAGTACTTC
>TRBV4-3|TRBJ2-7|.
CASSQALKRDNYRLSYEQYF
TGCGCCAGCAGCCAAGCCCTCAAAAGGGACAACTACCGACTTTCCTACGAGCAGTACTTC
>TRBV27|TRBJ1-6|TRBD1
CASSLSHRGESPLHF
TGTGCCAGCAGTTTATCCCACAGGGGTGAATCACCCCTCCACTTT
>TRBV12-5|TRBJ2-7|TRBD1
CASGFTGGYEQYF
TGTGCTAGTGGTTTCACAGGGGGCTACGAGCAGTACTTC
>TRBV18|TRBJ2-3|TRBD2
CASSPSPAGGIDTQYF
TGTGCCAGCTCACCCTCTCCGGCGGGAGGAATAGATACGCAGTATTTT
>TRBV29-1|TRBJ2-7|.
CSVEAPQGSYEQYF
TGCAGCGTTGAAGCTCCCCAGGGGTCCTACGAGCAGTACTTC
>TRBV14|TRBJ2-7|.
CASSQDRGSEQYF
TGTGCCAGCAGCCAAGATAGAGGATCGGAGCAGTACTTC
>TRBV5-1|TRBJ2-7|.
CASSSQEYEQYF
TGCGCCAGCAGCTCCCAGGAATACGAGCAGTACTTC
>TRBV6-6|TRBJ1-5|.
CASSYPGNQPQHF
TGTGCCAGCAGTTACCCGGGGAATCAGCCCCAGCATTTT
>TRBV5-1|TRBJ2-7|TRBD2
CASSLGGGFDYEQYF
TGCGCCAGCAGCTTGGGGGGAGGGTTTGACTACGAGCAGTACTTC
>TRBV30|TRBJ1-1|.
CAWMPGALEAFF
TGTGCCTGGATGCCTGGGGCGCTCGAAGCTTTCTTT
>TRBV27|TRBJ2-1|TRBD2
CASSPTSGSGNNEQFF
TGTGCCAGCAGTCCCACTAGCGGGAGTGGAAACAATGAGCAGTTCTTC
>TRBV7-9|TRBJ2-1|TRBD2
CASRRRGRGLYNEQFF
TGTGCCAGCAGACGCCGGGGGAGGGGACTCTACAATGAGCAGTTCTTC
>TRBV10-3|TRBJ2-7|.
CAISQGPSNEQYF
TGTGCCATCAGCCAGGGCCCCTCTAACGAGCAGTACTTC
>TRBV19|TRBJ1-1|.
CASSTDRLATEAFF
TGTGCCAGTAGCACCGACAGGCTGGCCACTGAAGCTTTCTTT
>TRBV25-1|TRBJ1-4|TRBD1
CASSEYRGQSEKLFF
TGTGCCAGCAGTGAGTATAGGGGGCAGTCTGAAAAACTGTTTTTT
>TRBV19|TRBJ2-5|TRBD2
CASSKTSGSNQETQYF
TGTGCCAGTAGCAAGACTAGCGGGAGTAACCAAGAGACCCAGTACTTC
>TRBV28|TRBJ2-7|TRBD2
CASSPRAASGSYEQYF
TGTGCCAGCAGTCCCCGAGCGGCTAGCGGGAGCTACGAGCAGTACTTC
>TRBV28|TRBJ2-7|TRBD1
CASSLLQGAGEQYF
TGTGCCAGCAGTTTGTTACAGGGGGCTGGCGAGCAGTACTTC
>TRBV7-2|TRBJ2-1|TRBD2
CASSISSGGLPQFF
TGTGCCAGCAGCATTTCTTCGGGAGGCCTCCCCCAGTTCTTC
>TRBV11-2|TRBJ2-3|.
CASSLGGWYSTDTQYF
TGTGCCAGCAGCTTGGGGGGTTGGTATAGCACAGATACGCAGTATTTT
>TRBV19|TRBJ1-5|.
CASNNRNSNQPQHF
TGTGCCAGTAACAACAGGAATAGCAATCAGCCCCAGCATTTT
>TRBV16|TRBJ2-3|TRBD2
CASSQSRSGRTYTQYF
TGTGCCAGCAGCCAATCGAGAAGCGGGAGGACATATACGCAGTATTTT
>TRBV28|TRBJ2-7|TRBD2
CASRGLAGGPYEQYF
TGTGCCAGCAGGGGACTAGCGGGAGGCCCCTACGAGCAGTACTTC
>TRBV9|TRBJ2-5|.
CASSVGPSGSEETQYF
TGTGCCAGCAGCGTAGGCCCCTCAGGTTCAGAAGAGACCCAGTACTTC
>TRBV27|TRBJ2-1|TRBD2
CASSLNGLAEEYNEQFF
TGTGCCAGCAGTCTGAACGGACTAGCGGAGGAGTACAATGAGCAGTTCTTC
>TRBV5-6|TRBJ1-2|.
CASSLKGRGDYGYTF
TGTGCCAGCAGCTTGAAAGGCAGGGGTGACTATGGCTACACCTTC
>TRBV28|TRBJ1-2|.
CASTQETVNGYTF
TGTGCCAGCACCCAGGAAACAGTGAATGGCTACACCTTC
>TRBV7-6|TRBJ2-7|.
CASSLFGQRKGYEQYF
TGTGCCAGCAGCTTATTCGGCCAGCGAAAAGGCTACGAGCAGTACTTC
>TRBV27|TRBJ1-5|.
CASSFGQGNQPQHF
TGTGCCAGCAGTTTCGGGCAGGGGAATCAGCCCCAGCATTTT
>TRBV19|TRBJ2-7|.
CASSISGQPGSTYEQYF
TGTGCCAGTAGTATCTCGGGTCAGCCCGGGAGCACCTACGAGCAGTACTTC
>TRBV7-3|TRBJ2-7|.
CASSLGGEWHEQYF
TGTGCCAGCAGCCTAGGGGGAGAATGGCACGAGCAGTACTTC
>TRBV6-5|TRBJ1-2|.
CASSYANGYYGYTF
TGTGCCAGCAGTTACGCGAACGGGTACTATGGCTACACCTTC
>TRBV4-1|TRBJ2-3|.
CASSQDEHSTDTQYF
TGCGCCAGCAGCCAAGATGAGCACAGCACAGATACGCAGTATTTT
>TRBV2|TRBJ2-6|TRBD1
CASSDSRGRAPGANVLTF
TGTGCCAGCAGTGATAGTAGGGGGCGTGCACCGGGGGCCAACGTCCTGACTTTC
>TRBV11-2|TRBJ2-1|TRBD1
CASSTYRRQGANEQFF
TGTGCCAGCAGCACATATCGACGACAGGGGGCTAATGAGCAGTTCTTC
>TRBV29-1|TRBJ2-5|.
CSVEGGQGPTQYF
TGCAGCGTTGAAGGGGGCCAGGGGCCGACCCAGTACTTC
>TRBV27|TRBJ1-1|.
CASSLWAGGNTEAFF
TGTGCCAGCAGTTTGTGGGCCGGGGGGAACACTGAAGCTTTCTTT
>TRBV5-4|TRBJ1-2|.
CASSLWQGINYGYTF
TGTGCCAGCAGCTTGTGGCAGGGAATTAACTATGGCTACACCTTC
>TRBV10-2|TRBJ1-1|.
CASSLTTTGTNTEAFF
TGCGCCAGCAGTCTAACCACTACAGGGACGAACACTGAAGCTTTCTTT
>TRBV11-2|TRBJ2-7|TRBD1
CASRVNRGQQYF
TGTGCCAGCAGGGTAAACAGGGGTCAGCAGTACTTC
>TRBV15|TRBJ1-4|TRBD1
CATSRDRGLEKLFF
TGTGCCACCAGCAGGGACAGGGGATTAGAAAAACTGTTTTTT
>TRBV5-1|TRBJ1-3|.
CASSLFSAGNTIYF
TGCGCCAGCAGCTTGTTTTCGGCTGGAAACACCATATATTTT
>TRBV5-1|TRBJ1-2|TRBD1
CASSLEQGYGYTF
TGCGCCAGCAGCTTGGAACAGGGGTATGGCTACACCTTC
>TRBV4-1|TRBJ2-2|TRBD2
CASSRIQAGVSTGELFF
TGCGCCAGCAGCCGAATCCAAGCGGGAGTTAGCACCGGGGAGCTGTTTTTT
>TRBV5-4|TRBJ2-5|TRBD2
CASSPFAGGIVETQYF
TGTGCCAGCAGCCCCTTCGCGGGAGGGATTGTAGAGACCCAGTACTTC
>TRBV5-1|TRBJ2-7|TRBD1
CASSPPGTGGHEQYF
TGCGCCAGCAGCCCCCCTGGGACAGGGGGCCACGAGCAGTACTTC
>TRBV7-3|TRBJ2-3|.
CASSLSLAADTQYF
TGTGCCAGCAGCTTAAGCCTAGCAGCAGATACGCAGTATTTT
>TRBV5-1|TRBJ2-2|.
CASSLMTVRTGELFF
TGCGCCAGCAGCTTGATGACAGTGAGGACCGGGGAGCTGTTTTTT
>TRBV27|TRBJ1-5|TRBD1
CASSFGTGSNQPQHF
TGTGCCAGCAGTTTCGGGACAGGGAGCAATCAGCCCCAGCATTTT
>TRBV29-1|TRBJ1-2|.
CSAEQGYGYTF
TGCAGCGCCGAGCAGGGCTATGGCTACACCTTC
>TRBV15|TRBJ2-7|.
CATSAGVDYEQYF
TGTGCCACGTCGGCAGGTGTGGACTACGAGCAGTACTTC
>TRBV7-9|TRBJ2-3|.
CASSQRVSDTQYF
TGTGCCAGCAGCCAAAGAGTTTCAGATACGCAGTATTTT